The clone carrying this T cell receptor (beta chain) was observed many times. What it recognizes is unknown. One end of the junction varies from germline; a read error may be responsible. The data stem from a study of neurological immune-mediated disorders. With 10-nucleotide random UMIs, 5'RACE was used to make the cDNA. TCRdb redid the calling of the 5' RACE reads with MiXCR, one entry per CDR3 protein. The sample consists of 30,000 to 35,000 distinct CDR3 sequences, around 4% of them appearing once. Looked up from germline, CDR1 is LGHDT and CDR2 is YNNKEL (reference sequence). The CDR3 extends over 16 amino acids. Findings and caveats of the study: The absence of any CDR3 amino acid sequence shared by expanded clones across subjects suggests that repertoires were private in all groups.

This TCR was recovered from a woman between 40 and 50 years old in good health. This chain links TRBV3-1 with TRBJ2-7, with D possibly being TRBD1 or TRBD2 (6 bases each). The source material was CD4+ T cells from blood. The CDR3 coding sequence is TGTGCCAGCAGCCAAGTGCTAGGGGGGATTAAGTCCGAGCATTACTTC. It yields the protein CASSQVLGGIKSEHYF.